Shown below are 23 T cell receptor beta chains from a single sample sequenced in a study of post-analysis software for immune sequencing data. General observations from the study: Patients used about 5 TRBV segments, including TRBV5-6, TRBV5-1 and TRBV20-1, more often than controls.

Every TCR beta cDNA library bore unique molecular identifiers. TCRdb independently ran MiXCR on the PCR reads; one entry per CDR3 protein. The sample holds 750,000 to 950,000 distinct CDR3 sequences; about 53% are singletons and the top ten take 4% to 5.5%. Antigens of these TCRs are unknown. The sample consisted of blood. Receptor source: a girl aged 5 to 17 with multiple sclerosis.

The genes are TRBV6-1 and TRBJ2-3; D possibly corresponds to TRBD2 (5 bases). This CDR3 has 11 amino acids. Germline-derived CDR1 and CDR2 are MNHNS and SASEGT. V dropped 11 bases and J dropped 4 bases, with 10 bases sitting between them. The DNA of the CDR3 is TGTGCCGCAAGCGGTCCAGATACGCAGTATTTT. The encoded protein is CAASGPDTQYF.

The chain has TRBV5-1 and TRBJ2-5; 8 positions agree with TRBD2. Germline V gives CDR1 SGHRS, CDR2 YFSETQ. There are 15 residues in the CDR3. The junction had 13 bases not matched to a gene; V was cut back by 7 bases and J by 5 bases. This CDR3 reads CASGFSSGSGETQYF. For the CDR3, the DNA is TGCGCCAGCGGGTTTTCAAGCGGGAGTGGGGAGACCCAGTACTTC.

This sequence joins TRBV7-8 and TRBJ2-1; D perhaps matches TRBD1 (7 bases). This CDR3 contains 15 residues. The ends were cut back, 3 bases at V and 3 bases at J, with 12 bases in the middle. Germline V gene lookup returns CDR1 SGHVS and CDR2 FQNEAQ. Written as DNA, the CDR3 is TGTGCCAGCAGCTTGGAGGGGGCTAACTACAATGAGCAGTTCTTC. Its protein is CASSLEGANYNEQFF.

The chain links TRBV9 to TRBJ2-1, with D perhaps matching TRBD2 (6 bases). Looked up from germline, CDR1 is SGDLS and CDR2 is YYNGEE. The CDR3 consists of 14 residues. V was shortened by 3 bases and J by 5 bases, with 12 bases between the two germline ends. DNA of the CDR3: TGTGCCAGCAGCGGGGGACTTAGGGACAATGAGCAGTTCTTC. As protein: CASSGGLRDNEQFF.

This clonotype was counted only a few times. The chain employs TRBV4-1 and TRBJ1-4; 9 positions match TRBD1. Germline V CDR1 and CDR2: MGHRA, YSYEKL. The V gene end was trimmed by 5 bases and the J gene end by 6 bases; junction bases not matched to a gene: 7. CDR3 length equals 15 residues. The DNA of the CDR3 is TGCGCCAGCAGCTCGTCCCGGGACAGGGATGAAAAACTGTTTTTT. Translated: CASSSSRDRDEKLFF.

The CDR3 DNA follows: TGTGCCAGCAGTTTCTCCCTCCTAGACAGGGGAGGCCACAATGAGCAGTTCTTC. Protein: CASSFSLLDRGGHNEQFF. V and J are TRBV12-3 or TRBV12-4 and TRBJ2-1, with 8 bases fitting TRBD1. The CDR3 has 18 residues. V trimming: 3 bases; J trimming: 5 bases; junction bases outside the gene matches: 15.

The chain is built from TRBV2 and TRBJ1-2, with D possibly TRBD1 on 6 matching bases. CDR1 and CDR2 (germline): SNHLY, FYNNEI. This CDR3 has 12 residues. Trimming pared 10 bases from V and 5 bases from J, leaving 14 bases between. This CDR3 is CANPRQDYGYTF. As DNA, the CDR3 is TGTGCCAACCCTAGACAGGATTATGGCTACACCTTC.

The chain recombines TRBV7-9 with TRBJ1-1, with D unclear. This CDR3 has 17 amino acids. From germline, CDR1 is SEHNR and CDR2 FQNEAQ (reference sequence). Between the trimmed V and J ends, which lost 4 bases and 0 bases, there was a span of 18 bases. The CDR3 sequence: CASSSGLAAGLNTEAFF. Here the CDR3 DNA reads TGTGCCAGCAGCTCCGGGCTAGCGGCCGGTTTGAACACTGAAGCTTTCTTT.

This chain connects TRBV29-1 to TRBJ1-2; 8 bases agree with TRBD1. Germline CDR1 and CDR2: SQVTM and ANQGSEA. This CDR3 contains 12 residues. V lost 6 bases, J lost 8 bases, and 8 bases stayed unmatched. The CDR3 spells CSVQGRGHGYTF. The CDR3 region has the DNA TGCAGCGTCCAAGGCAGGGGGCACGGCTACACCTTC.

This chain connects TRBV2 to TRBJ1-5; no definite D call. The CDR3 covers 12 residues. V was trimmed by 3 bases and J by 5 bases, leaving 5 bases between them. Per germline, CDR1 SNHLY and CDR2 FYNNEI. CDR3 region: CASSDGYQPQHF. The CDR3 DNA reads TGTGCCAGCAGTGACGGCTATCAGCCCCAGCATTTT.

Regarding this clonotype: Germline and junction disagree at one end, which may indicate a read error. The chain carries TRBV6-1 and TRBJ1-5; D perhaps matches TRBD1 (5 bases). Germline V gene sequence: CDR1 MNHNS, CDR2 SASEGT. This CDR3 is built from 16 residues. CDR3 protein: CAGIFWGDGSNQPQHF. DNA of the CDR3: TGTGCCGGCATTTTTTGGGGGGACGGTAGCAATCAACCCCAGCATTTT.

This clonotype has only a few counts. V is TRBV6-2 or TRBV6-3 and J is TRBJ2-7; the D gene is possibly TRBD2 (5 bases). Trimming took 0 bases from V and 2 from J, leaving 17 bases between them. The germline CDR1 and CDR2 sequences are MNHEY and SVGEGT. There are 17 residues in the CDR3. The CDR3 nucleotides are TGTGCCAGCAGTTACTCCCCTGGTGCGAAGGGAGCCTACGAGCAGTACTTC. Protein product: CASSYSPGAKGAYEQYF.

This clonotype was observed a handful of times. A junction end diverges from the germline sequence, so it may reflect a read error. Here the CDR3 reads CAGSLVTGSSYNEQFF. The CDR3 coding sequence is TGTGCCGGCAGCTTGGTGACAGGGAGCTCCTACAATGAGCAGTTCTTC. The rearrangement links TRBV7-3 to TRBJ2-1, with 7 nucleotides matching TRBD1. The CDR3 length is 16 residues. Germline CDR1 and CDR2: SGHTA and FQGTGA.

This clonotype was found a few times. The gene calls are TRBV7-9 and TRBJ2-5; the D gene is possibly TRBD1 (6 bases). Germline V lookup: CDR1 SEHNR, CDR2 FQNEAQ (reference sequence). The CDR3 has 14 residues. Trimming pared 5 bases from V and 3 bases from J, leaving 13 bases between. CDR3 residues: CASSVGTLKETQYF. The DNA for the CDR3 is TGTGCCAGCAGCGTCGGGACATTAAAAGAGACCCAGTACTTC.

The chain recombines TRBV29-1 with TRBJ1-1, with D possibly being TRBD1 (6 bases). This CDR3 region has 13 residues. V was trimmed by 7 bases and J by 11 bases, leaving 23 bases between them. Germline CDR1 is SQVTM and CDR2 is ANQGSEA. The CDR3 spells CSAGEGIQGEAFF. In DNA form, the CDR3 reads TGCAGCGCCGGGGAGGGTATACAGGGTGAGGCTTTCTTT.

This clonotype appeared a few times. V and J are TRBV11-2 and TRBJ2-1; TRBD1 agrees at 7 bases. The CDR3 is 14 amino acids. The V segment lost 1 base and the J segment 8 bases; nucleotides outside the gene matches: 5. The V gene's germline CDR1 is SGHAT and CDR2 FQNNGV. The CDR3 here is CASSLVVGGHEQFF. The DNA of the CDR3 is TGTGCCAGCAGCTTAGTAGTAGGGGGCCATGAGCAGTTCTTC.

The rearrangement uses TRBV5-1 and TRBJ2-3; 10 nucleotides align to TRBD2. Germline assignment: CDR1 SGHRS and CDR2 YFSETQ. CDR3 length: 17 residues. J lost 2 bases, V lost 2 bases, and 8 bases had no gene match. CDR3 residues: CASSFALAGDYTDTQYF. CDR3 sequence (DNA): TGCGCCAGCAGCTTCGCCCTAGCGGGGGACTACACAGATACGCAGTATTTT.

The chain carries TRBV6-6 and TRBJ2-5; 9 bases match TRBD1. Germline lookup yields CDR1 MNHNY and CDR2 SVGAGI (reference sequence). The CDR3 totals 14 residues. The junction had 8 bases not matched to a gene; V was cut back by 7 bases and J by 5 bases. Here the CDR3 DNA reads TGTGCCAGCAATCAGGGACAGGGCGGGGAGACCCAGTACTTC. Amino acid sequence: CASNQGQGGETQYF.

This clonotype has a count of ten or more. The DNA for the CDR3 is TGCAGCGTTCCGGGACAGGGATCCTACGAGCAGTACTTC. Translated: CSVPGQGSYEQYF. The chain combines TRBV29-1 with TRBJ2-7, with 9 positions matching TRBD1. J lost 1 base, V lost 5 bases, and 3 bases had no gene match. This CDR3 spans 13 amino acids. Germline CDR1 SQVTM, CDR2 ANQGSEA.

This clonotype has only a few counts. The rearrangement uses TRBV5-1 and TRBJ2-1; D might be TRBD2 (5 bases). There are 16 residues in the CDR3. Per the germline V gene, CDR1 is SGHRS and CDR2 is YFSETQ. V lost 4 bases and J lost 12, with 26 bases in between. The CDR3 nucleotides are TGCGCCAGCAGCCGCTCCTTGGCCCCCATGGACTCTTTGCAGTTCTTC. Amino acids: CASSRSLAPMDSLQFF.

This chain uses TRBV20-1 with TRBJ1-2, with D uncertain. CDR3 size: 13 residues. Trimming left V 3 bases short and J 3 bases short, with 11 bases between. Germline CDR1 and CDR2: DFQATT and SNEGSKA (reference sequence). The CDR3 is CSARSQQYYGYTF. CDR3 DNA sequence: TGCAGTGCTAGGTCTCAGCAATACTATGGCTACACCTTC.

This clonotype showed up just a few times. The V gene is TRBV5-1, the J gene TRBJ1-1; D is ambiguous. This CDR3 is 14 amino acids long. Between the trimmed V and J ends, which lost 1 base and 3 bases, there was a span of 10 bases. From germline, CDR1 is SGHRS and CDR2 YFSETQ. CDR3 nucleotides: TGCGCCAGCAGCTTGAGGGAGGATTACACTGAAGCTTTCTTT. Protein product: CASSLREDYTEAFF.

This clonotype was observed a single time. The chain links TRBV18 to TRBJ2-5, with TRBD1 matching 8 bases. After removal of 8 bases from V and 1 base from J, the junction contained 9 bases not matched to a gene. CDR1 and CDR2 (germline): KGHSH, LQKENI. The CDR3 length is 15 residues. CDR3 protein: CASTSTGVGQETQYF. As DNA, the CDR3 is TGTGCCAGCACTTCGACAGGGGTTGGCCAAGAGACCCAGTACTTC.